The 28 T cell receptor beta chains below come from one sample, sequenced in a study of T cells in women clearing cervical HPV infection. TCRdb's copy holds only in-frame clones and misses some; the assay was immunoSEQ multiplex PCR. The sample yields approximately 18,000 clones, of which the top ten take up approximately 3.5%. The source material was blood buffy coat. All receptors come from a woman between 18 and 69 years old with a cervical HPV16 infection that either progressed to CIN3+ or cleared (not recorded which).

As for this clone: The read is 3 residues too short to cover the CDR3 end, so that end is filled in from the germline J gene. This chain connects TRBV7-2 to TRBJ1-5; 7 bases fit TRBD1. Germline-derived CDR1 and CDR2 are SGHTA and FQGNSA. Unmatched junction bases numbered 4, after V lost 5 bases and J lost 6 bases. This CDR3 region has 13 residues. CDR3 DNA (partial): TGTGCCAGCAGCCCGACAGGGCCTCAGCCC. The encoded protein is CASSPTGPQP. The whole CDR3 protein is CASSPTGPQPQHF. The variable domain in full, completed from reference TRBV7-2 and TRBJ1-5, reads GAGVSQSPSNKVTEKGKDVELRCDPISGHTALYWYRQSLGQGLEFLIYFQGNSAPDKSGLPSDRFSAERTGGSVSTLTIQRTQQEDSAVYLCASSPTGPQPQHFGDGTRLSIL.

On this clone itself: The CDR3 end falls 3 residues outside the read, so it is completed with the germline J gene. The V call is TRBV10-3, the J call TRBJ1-1, with a tentative D call TRBD1 (5 bases). V was shortened by 2 bases and J by 1 base, with 11 bases between the two germline ends. The CDR3 covers 15 residues. Per the germline V gene, CDR1 is ENHRY and CDR2 is SYGVKD. The CDR3 DNA, read in part, is TGTGCCATCAGTGAGAAGGGCGGGGGGAACACTGAA. This encodes CAISEKGGGNTE. The whole CDR3 protein is CAISEKGGGNTEAFF.

Comments on this clone: The read halts 3 residues ahead of the CDR3 end, with the missing end drawn from the germline J gene. V is TRBV7-9 and J is TRBJ2-7; no clear D gene. The V end lost 1 base, the J end lost 5 bases, and 3 bases lay between the germline ends. The CDR3 runs to 11 residues. From germline, CDR1 is SEHNR and CDR2 FQNEAQ (reference sequence). The CDR3 bases that were read are TGTGCCAGCAGCTTAGATAACGAG. This sequence encodes CASSLDNE. The entire CDR3 is CASSLDNEQYF.

On this clone: Read coverage stops 3 residues before the CDR3 terminus; the germline J gene supplies the remainder. The rearrangement links TRBV28 to TRBJ1-3; D is uncertain. V gave up 5 bases and J gave up 1 base, with 12 bases separating them. The CDR3 is 15 amino acids. Germline-derived CDR1 and CDR2 are MDHEN and SYDVKM. Incomplete CDR3 DNA: TGTGCCAGCAGTGCAGCGTGGTTGTCTGGAAACACC. This gives the protein CASSAAWLSGNT. The CDR3, in full, reads CASSAAWLSGNTIYF.

In regard to this clone: The observed sequence ends 3 residues before the CDR3 terminus, with the missing tail filled in from the germline J gene. The J gene is TRBJ1-2, the V gene TRBV6-2 or TRBV6-3; 7 nucleotides line up with TRBD1. The germline gives CDR1 MNHEY, CDR2 SVGEGT. Germline trimming cut 6 bases from V and 3 bases from J; bases unmatched to any gene: 10. The CDR3 has 15 amino acids. The CDR3 bases that were read are TGTGCCAGCAGCGCCCGACAGGGTACTTACTATGGC. Protein product: CASSARQGTYYG. The entire CDR3 reads CASSARQGTYYGYTF.

As to this clone: The read ends 3 residues shy of where the CDR3 ends; the end is completed using the germline J gene. The V gene is TRBV7-8, the J gene TRBJ2-2, with D unclear. The CDR3 has 15 amino acids. Germline CDR1 is SGHVS and CDR2 is FQNEAQ. The germline V and J ends were trimmed by 1 base and 0 bases, with 6 bases remaining between them. The DNA read from the CDR3 is TGTGCCAGCAGCTTAGACCGGTCGAACACCGGGGAG. Its protein is CASSLDRSNTGE. The whole CDR3 is CASSLDRSNTGELFF.

A note on this clone: One junction end does not reproduce the germline sequence, and a read error may be involved. The read terminates 3 residues before the CDR3 end, so the remaining end is supplied by the germline J gene. The chain is built from TRBV7-7 and TRBJ2-5, with TRBD2 identical over 7 bases. Germline CDR1 and CDR2: SSHAT and FNYEAQ (reference sequence). The CDR3 is made up of 16 amino acids. CDR3 bases read: TGTGCTAGCAGCTTAGCGGGTCCGACAGTCCAAGAGACC. Its protein product is CASSLAGPTVQET. The CDR3 in its entirety is CASSLAGPTVQETQYF.

Points on this clone: The DNA ends 3 residues before the CDR3 does, and the rest of the CDR3 is filled in from the germline J gene. V usage is TRBV7-9 and J usage is TRBJ1-4; D ambiguous. CDR1 and CDR2 (germline): SEHNR, FQNEAQ (reference sequence). Trimming stripped 7 bases from V and 4 bases from J, with 13 bases between. This CDR3 spans 14 amino acids. CDR3 DNA (partial): TGTGCCAGCAACCCCGGGCGGGTTAATGAAAAA. It is translated as CASNPGRVNEK. The whole CDR3 sequence reads CASNPGRVNEKLFF.

Points on this clone: The CDR3 end lies 3 residues beyond the end of the read and is filled in from the germline J gene. The same CDR3 is also encoded by other DNA sequences in this sample. V is TRBV20-1 and J is TRBJ2-1; TRBD1 matches 8 bases. Unmatched junction bases numbered 12, after V lost 2 bases and J lost 9 bases. This CDR3 is 15 amino acids long. CDR1 DFQATT and CDR2 SNEGSKA come from the germline V gene (reference sequence). The CDR3 bases that were read are TGCAGTGCTAGAACCCGACAGGGGTGGGGAAGTGAG. It encodes CSARTRQGWGSE. The full-length CDR3 reads as CSARTRQGWGSEQFF.

In the case of this clone: The CDR3 end lies 3 residues beyond the end of the read and is filled in from the germline J gene. The chain joins TRBV20-1 to TRBJ2-2; D might be TRBD2 (7 bases). This CDR3 has 14 residues. CDR1 and CDR2 (germline): DFQATT, SNEGSKA (reference sequence). V lost 6 bases and J lost 7, with 18 bases in between. The part of the CDR3 DNA that was read is TGCAGTGCCCTGTGGGGGGGGGCTCACGGGGAG. Encoded protein: CSALWGGAHGE. The CDR3 in full is CSALWGGAHGELFF.

A word on this clone: The DNA ends 3 residues before the CDR3 does, and the rest of the CDR3 is filled in from the germline J gene. The rearrangement uses TRBV20-1 and TRBJ2-7; a weak D match, TRBD1 (6 bases). CDR1 is DFQATT, CDR2 SNEGSKA, per germline (reference sequence). The ends were cut back, 5 bases at V and 3 bases at J, with 11 bases in the middle. The CDR3 consists of 12 residues. The part of the CDR3 DNA that was read is TGCAGTGCTGAGGGACACCTCTACGAG. This translates into CSAEGHLYE. The full-length CDR3 reads as CSAEGHLYEQYF.

About this clone: The read ends 3 residues before the CDR3 terminus; that terminus is restored from the germline J gene. The J gene is TRBJ1-2, the V gene TRBV11-2, with no clear D. V dropped 5 bases and J dropped 4 bases, with 17 bases sitting between them. This CDR3 has 15 amino acids. Germline V CDR1 and CDR2: SGHAT, FQNNGV. CDR3 DNA, as far as it was read: TGTGCCAGCAGCCCTATGGCTCGGGGTGGCTATGGC. Translation gives CASSPMARGGYG. The whole CDR3 region reads CASSPMARGGYGYTF. Together with reference TRBV11-2 and TRBJ1-2, the CDR3 gives the full variable domain: EAGVAQSPRYKIIEKRQSVAFWCNPISGHATLYWYQQILGQGPKLLIQFQNNGVVDDSQLPKDRFSAERLKGVDSTLKIQPAKLEDSAVYLCASSPMARGGYGYTFGSGTRLTVV.

As to this clone: The CDR3 is cut off 3 residues early in the read; its end comes from the germline J gene. This chain links TRBV27 with TRBJ1-1, with TRBD1 matching 7 bases. With 0 bases clipped from V and 5 bases from J, the junction kept 6 bases outside the gene matches. The germline gives CDR1 MNHEY, CDR2 SMNVEV (reference sequence). CDR3 length: 15 residues. CDR3 sequence: CASSLSTLGQTEAFF. The part of the CDR3 DNA that was read is TGTGCCAGCAGTTTATCTACATTGGGACAGACTGAA.

Worth noting for this clone: The CDR3 extends 3 residues past the end of the read, so its final part is completed from the germline J gene. The V and J genes are TRBV20-1 and TRBJ1-2, with TRBD1 matching over 7 bases. The CDR3 is made up of 12 amino acids. V lost 6 bases, J lost 7 bases, and 8 bases stayed unmatched. Germline V gene data show CDR1 as DFQATT and CDR2 as SNEGSKA (reference sequence). CDR3: CSAERGQGGYTF. CDR3 bases read: TGCAGTGCCGAGAGGGGGCAGGGTGGC.

In the case of this clone: The DNA ends 3 residues before the CDR3 does, and the rest of the CDR3 is filled in from the germline J gene. V usage is TRBV7-8 and J usage is TRBJ1-5, with 9 bases that match TRBD1. The CDR3 is made up of 16 amino acids. With V trimmed by 1 base and J by 5 bases, 6 bases remained unmatched. Germline values: CDR1 SGHVS, CDR2 FQNEAQ. The covered CDR3 bases are TGTGCCAGCAGCTTAGTAGGACAGGGGTTCGATCAGCCC. Translated, it gives CASSLVGQGFDQP. The entire CDR3 is CASSLVGQGFDQPQHF.

As for this clone: Read data end 3 residues before the CDR3 end; the end is taken from the germline J gene. The V gene is TRBV7-3, the J gene TRBJ1-2; 8 bases match TRBD1. J gave up 7 bases and V 1 base, and 11 bases lay outside the gene matches. In germline, CDR1 is SGHTA, CDR2 FQGTGA. The CDR3 has 16 amino acids. The sequenced part of the CDR3 DNA is TGTGCCAGCAGCTTAAAGACAGGGGTAAAGCTCAGTGGC. This translates into CASSLKTGVKLSG. In full, the CDR3 reads CASSLKTGVKLSGYTF.

In regard to this clone: The read ends 3 residues early relative to the CDR3; the germline J gene fills the gap. The V and J genes are TRBV30 and TRBJ2-6; 9 positions agree with TRBD1. CDR3 length: 16 residues. CDR1 and CDR2 from the germline V gene are GTSNPN and SVGIG (reference sequence). J gave up 0 bases and V 6 bases, and 6 bases lay outside the gene matches. The sequenced part of the CDR3 DNA is TGTGCCTGCCCGGGACAGGGAAACTCTGGGGCCAACGTC. Translated: CACPGQGNSGANV. From start to end, the CDR3 is CACPGQGNSGANVLTF.

To note about this clone: The observed sequence ends 3 residues before the CDR3 terminus, with the missing tail filled in from the germline J gene. J is TRBJ2-1 and V is TRBV30; the match to TRBD2 covers 10 bases. Germline V lookup: CDR1 GTSNPN, CDR2 SVGIG (reference sequence). Germline trimming cut 2 bases from V and 6 bases from J; bases unmatched to any gene: 10. CDR3 size: 16 residues. The CDR3 spells CAWSLKSGGAFNEQFF. Partial CDR3 DNA: TGTGCCTGGAGTCTAAAAAGCGGGGGGGCCTTCAATGAG.

Notes on this clone: With the read ending 3 residues before the CDR3 end, the germline J gene is used to fill in that end. The chain recombines TRBV6-2 or TRBV6-3 with TRBJ1-1, with 9 bases identical to TRBD1. This CDR3 has 16 residues. V lost 6 bases, J lost 0 bases, and 8 bases stayed unmatched. Looked up from germline, CDR1 is MNHEY and CDR2 is SVGEGT. The chain's CDR3 is CASRPTGGGMNTEAFF. CDR3 bases read: TGTGCCAGCAGGCCAACAGGGGGCGGGATGAACACTGAA.

Points on this clone: The read gets to within 3 residues of the CDR3 end, and the germline J gene fills in the rest. The chain couples TRBV7-2 to TRBJ1-2; TRBD1 matches 8 bases. Germline values: CDR1 SGHTA, CDR2 FQGNSA. The CDR3 is 15 amino acids. V gave up 5 bases and J gave up 2 bases; unmatched junction bases: 7. The CDR3 region is CASSPRTGQNYGYTF. The CDR3 DNA, read in part, is TGTGCCAGCAGCCCGAGGACAGGGCAGAACTATGGC.

As to this clone: The DNA ends 3 residues before the CDR3 does, and the rest of the CDR3 is filled in from the germline J gene. This chain links TRBV7-8 with TRBJ2-6; 9 bases are a match to TRBD1. J lost 1 base, V lost 2 bases, and 3 bases had no gene match. Germline V gene sequence: CDR1 SGHVS, CDR2 FQNEAQ. This CDR3 has 17 amino acids. The DNA read from the CDR3 is TGTGCCAGCAGCTTAAGGGACAGGGTGTCTGGGGCCAACGTC. Translation: CASSLRDRVSGANV. The complete CDR3 sequence is CASSLRDRVSGANVLTF.

Concerning this clone: The read ends 3 residues before the CDR3 terminus; that terminus is restored from the germline J gene. The chain has TRBV12-3 or TRBV12-4 and TRBJ2-1, with D hard to call. The CDR3 loop spans 12 amino acids. V was shortened by 3 bases and J by 8 bases, with 8 bases between the two germline ends. Partial CDR3 DNA: TGTGCCAGCAGTTTCAACAGAGATGAG. Translation gives CASSFNRDE. From start to end, the CDR3 is CASSFNRDEQFF.

With regard to this clone: The CDR3 end falls 3 residues outside the read, so it is completed with the germline J gene. V usage is TRBV2 and J usage is TRBJ2-2, with D perhaps matching TRBD1 (6 bases). The CDR3 extends over 15 amino acids. The germline CDR1 and CDR2 sequences are SNHLY and FYNNEI. Trimming shortened V by 6 bases and J by 0 bases, and 11 bases separated the two germline ends. CDR3 DNA (partial): TGTGCCAGCAGCACAGGGACGACGAACACCGGGGAG. Translation: CASSTGTTNTGE. The CDR3 in full is CASSTGTTNTGELFF.

As for this clone: The read ends 3 residues before the CDR3 terminus; that terminus is restored from the germline J gene. The chain links TRBV20-1 to TRBJ2-5; no clear D. The CDR3 contains 15 residues. Trimming cost V 1 base and J 2 bases, with 14 bases left between them. Germline loops: CDR1 DFQATT, CDR2 SNEGSKA (reference sequence). The CDR3 protein is CSARVFVARQETQYF. CDR3 DNA (partial): TGCAGTGCTAGAGTGTTTGTGGCCAGGCAAGAGACC.

The part of the CDR3 DNA that was read is TGCAGCGTGTTGACAGGGAACACTGAA. As protein: CSVLTGNTE. The full CDR3 reads CSVLTGNTEAFF. The gene calls are TRBV29-1 and TRBJ1-1; D may be TRBD1 (6 bases). The read terminates 3 residues before the CDR3 end, so the remaining end is supplied by the germline J gene. V lost 6 bases, J lost 1 base, and 9 bases lay in between. Germline V gene sequence: CDR1 SQVTM, CDR2 ANQGSEA. The length of the CDR3 is 12 residues.

CDR3 DNA (partial): TGTGCCAGTGGCGACACCACAGGCGGCACCGGGGAG. Protein product: CASGDTTGGTGE. The whole CDR3 reads CASGDTTGGTGELFF. The J gene is TRBJ2-2, the V gene TRBV19, with a possible D match to TRBD1 (5 bases). The CDR3 extends 3 residues past the end of the read, so its final part is completed from the germline J gene. V was clipped by 8 bases and J by 4 bases, with 17 bases between them. Germline V lookup: CDR1 LNHDA, CDR2 SQIVND (reference sequence). The CDR3 is 15 residues long.

Its frequency marks this clone as medium-sized. CDR3 protein: CASSYQAGESPEAFF. CDR3 DNA, as far as it was read: TGTGCCAGCAGTTACCAAGCAGGAGAATCCCCTGAA. The chain combines TRBV6-2 or TRBV6-3 with TRBJ1-1; D gene ambiguous. The read ends 3 residues before the CDR3 terminus; that terminus is restored from the germline J gene. Germline V gene lookup returns CDR1 MNHEY and CDR2 SVGEGT. The CDR3 consists of 15 residues. The V end was cut by 2 bases, the J end by 6 bases, with 16 bases between.

To note about this clone: Sequencing ends 3 residues short of the CDR3 end; the germline J gene provides the rest. This chain uses TRBV2 with TRBJ1-1, with 11 bases aligning to TRBD1. Per the germline V gene, CDR1 is SNHLY and CDR2 is FYNNEI. This CDR3 is built from 13 residues. The J segment lost 5 bases and the V segment lost 8 bases, leaving 4 bases of the junction unmatched. The covered CDR3 bases are TGTGCCAGCGCGGGACAGGGGGGAACTGAA. It specifies CASAGQGGTE. The entire CDR3 reads CASAGQGGTEAFF.